These 22 T cell receptor beta chains originate from one sample sequenced in a study of blood T cell repertoires in COVID-19. The table came from immunoSEQ multiplex PCR; TCRdb's copy has only in-frame clones and leaves some out. The data contain over 80,000 clones, around nine tenths of them singletons. Sample: peripheral blood. These receptors came from a woman older than 75 with acute or convalescent COVID-19.

This sequence joins TRBV4-1 and TRBJ2-3; 8 bases align to TRBD2. This CDR3 region has 16 residues. J gave up 6 bases and V 2 bases, and 10 bases lay outside the gene matches. Per the germline V gene, CDR1 is MGHRA and CDR2 is YSYEKL. CDR3 sequence: CASSQMDREGSDTQYF. DNA for the CDR3: TGCGCCAGCAGCCAAATGGATCGGGAGGGCTCGGATACGCAGTATTTT.

The gene calls are TRBV3-1 (or the pseudogene TRBV3-2) and TRBJ1-4, with 10 bases identical to TRBD1. The CDR3 contains 18 residues. Germline V CDR1 and CDR2: LGHDT, YNNKEL (reference sequence). After removal of 0 bases from V and 4 bases from J, the junction contained 8 bases not matched to a gene. DNA for the CDR3: TGTGCCAGCAGCCAAGAAGCGACAGGGGGCGCGATTAATGAAAAACTGTTTTTT. Protein sequence: CASSQEATGGAINEKLFF.

This clone was seen a single time. The rearrangement links TRBV28 to TRBJ2-7; a weak D match, TRBD1 (8 bases). Germline CDR1 reads MDHEN; CDR2 reads SYDVKM. The CDR3 spans 13 residues. V was shortened by 8 bases and J by 3 bases, with 14 bases between the two germline ends. The CDR3 protein is CASQAGQDYEQYF. CDR3 sequence (DNA): TGTGCCAGCCAAGCGGGACAGGACTACGAGCAGTACTTC.

V is TRBV3-1 (or the pseudogene TRBV3-2) and J is TRBJ1-3, with a weak D call TRBD1 (5 bases). Germline V gene data show CDR1 as LGHDT and CDR2 as YNNKEL (reference sequence). The CDR3 is 15 amino acids. V lost 5 bases and J lost 4, with 15 bases in between. CDR3 in DNA: TGTGCCAGCAGCTCCAGCGGGGCGGCGGGAAACACCATATATTTT. Translating gives CASSSSGAAGNTIYF.

V is TRBV4-3 and J is TRBJ1-4; 7 nucleotides agree with TRBD1. This CDR3 contains 15 residues. With 4 bases clipped from V and 4 bases from J, the junction kept 6 bases outside the gene matches. Germline CDR1 LGHNA, CDR2 YSLEER. The CDR3 DNA follows: TGCGCCAGCAGCCGACACAGGGACAGTAATGAAAAACTGTTTTTT. Translating it yields CASSRHRDSNEKLFF.

The chain is built from TRBV7-9 and TRBJ2-7; 8 bases are a match to TRBD1. The CDR3 has 15 residues. V lost 5 bases and J lost 6; bases outside the gene matches: 12. In germline, CDR1 is SEHNR, CDR2 FQNEAQ (reference sequence). The DNA of the CDR3 is TGTGCCAGCAGCACAAAGGGGGACAGGTTCCCCGAGCAGTACTTC. It codes for CASSTKGDRFPEQYF.

V and J are TRBV2 and TRBJ2-7; D unclear. This CDR3 region has 13 residues. Between the trimmed V and J ends, which lost 4 bases and 2 bases, there was a span of 9 bases. Germline CDR1 and CDR2: SNHLY and FYNNEI. The CDR3 protein is CASSVRQTYEQYF. CDR3 DNA sequence: TGTGCCAGCAGTGTGCGGCAGACCTACGAGCAGTACTTC.

This chain uses TRBV4-3 with TRBJ1-1; no clear D gene. With 1 base removed from V and 7 bases from J, the gap between germline ends came to 10 bases. The CDR3 is 13 residues long. Per germline, CDR1 LGHNA and CDR2 YSLEER. This CDR3 reads CASSQVDGDEAFF. The CDR3 bases are TGCGCCAGCAGCCAAGTTGACGGGGATGAAGCTTTCTTT.

This clone was detected only once. This chain links TRBV28 with TRBJ2-7, with 7 bases aligning to TRBD1. Germline loops: CDR1 MDHEN, CDR2 SYDVKM. The CDR3 contains 14 residues. The trim removed 7 bases at V and 2 bases at J, leaving 8 bases unmatched. CDR3 amino acids: CASTLDRDPYEQYF. CDR3 in DNA: TGTGCCAGCACCCTTGACAGGGACCCCTACGAGCAGTACTTC.

The chain links TRBV6-2 or TRBV6-3 to TRBJ2-1; D is unclear. CDR3 length: 13 amino acids. Germline assignment: CDR1 MNHEY and CDR2 SVGEGT. V was clipped by 0 bases and J by 2 bases, with 2 bases between them. The CDR3 protein is CASSYSTYNEQFF. CDR3 nucleotide sequence: TGTGCCAGCAGTTACTCCACCTACAATGAGCAGTTCTTC.

The rearrangement links TRBV3-1 (or the pseudogene TRBV3-2) to TRBJ2-7; D ambiguous. The V gene lost 3 bases and the J gene lost 2 bases, with 8 bases spanning the gap. CDR1 is LGHDT and CDR2 is YNNKEL in the germline V gene (reference sequence). This CDR3 is 13 amino acids long. This chain's CDR3 is CASSHLNTYEQYF. In nucleotides, the CDR3 is TGTGCCAGCAGCCACTTGAACACCTACGAGCAGTACTTC.

Here the CDR3 reads CASSGSTGWAGNTIYF. The CDR3 DNA is TGTGCCAGCAGTGGGTCGACAGGGTGGGCTGGAAACACCATATATTTT. The rearrangement uses TRBV2 and TRBJ1-3; 7 bases map to TRBD1. Trimming removed 4 bases from V and 2 bases from J; junction bases left unmatched: 8. The CDR3 runs to 16 residues. Germline V gene lookup returns CDR1 SNHLY and CDR2 FYNNEI. Full variable domain (remainder filled in from reference TRBV2 and TRBJ1-3): EPEVTQTPSHQVTQMGQEVILRCVPISNHLYFYWYRQILGQKVEFLVSFYNNEISEKSEIFDDQFSVERPDGSNFTLKIRSTKLEDSAMYFCASSGSTGWAGNTIYFGEGSWLTVV.

The rearrangement uses TRBV5-1 and TRBJ1-5, with D maybe TRBD1 (5 bases). Germline values: CDR1 SGHRS, CDR2 YFSETQ. The CDR3 has 11 amino acids. V lost 4 bases to trimming and J lost 10 bases, with 9 bases between them. CDR3: CASSGARPQHF. The CDR3 DNA reads TGCGCCAGCAGCGGGGCGAGACCCCAGCATTTT.

The chain uses TRBV24-1 and TRBJ2-1; 10 bases map to TRBD2. With V trimmed by 4 bases and J by 0 bases, 11 bases remained unmatched. Germline loops: CDR1 KGHDR, CDR2 SFDVKD. The CDR3 has 19 amino acids. CDR3 residues: CATSDPTSGSLSSYNEQFF. CDR3 in DNA: TGTGCCACCAGTGACCCGACTAGCGGGTCGCTCAGCTCCTACAATGAGCAGTTCTTC.

V and J are TRBV7-2 and TRBJ2-5; no firm D call. The ends were cut back, 6 bases at V and 3 bases at J, with 8 bases in the middle. The CDR3 length is 12 residues. Germline lookup yields CDR1 SGHTA and CDR2 FQGNSA. As DNA, the CDR3 is TGTGCCAGCAGGCTAGGTGAAGAGACCCAGTACTTC. This translates into CASRLGEETQYF.

The chain employs TRBV7-8 and TRBJ2-1; 10 positions agree with TRBD2. This CDR3 region has 18 residues. In germline, CDR1 is SGHVS, CDR2 FQNEAQ. Unmatched junction bases numbered 12, after V lost 5 bases and J lost 2 bases. DNA for the CDR3: TGTGCCAGCAGCCAAAGACTAGCGGGCCAACCCGCCTACAATGAGCAGTTCTTC. The encoded protein is CASSQRLAGQPAYNEQFF.

The rearrangement joins TRBV7-2 to TRBJ2-7; 11 bases line up with TRBD2. This CDR3 has 15 amino acids. The J segment lost 4 bases and the V segment lost 5 bases, leaving 7 bases of the junction unmatched. Germline-derived CDR1 and CDR2 are SGHTA and FQGNSA. The CDR3 sequence is CASSPGLAGTYEQYF. The CDR3 bases are TGTGCCAGCAGCCCAGGACTAGCGGGCACTTACGAGCAGTACTTC.

The gene calls are TRBV11-3 and TRBJ2-2; a possible D gene is TRBD1 (6 bases). This CDR3 region has 13 residues. The germline V gene encodes CDR1 SGHNT and CDR2 YENEEA. Trimming removed 5 bases from V and 7 bases from J, with 11 bases in between. For the CDR3, the DNA is TGTGCCAGCAGCGTCACAGGGAACGGGGAGCTGTTTTTT. Amino acids: CASSVTGNGELFF.

The V call is TRBV12-3 or TRBV12-4, the J call TRBJ1-5; D perhaps matches TRBD1 (6 bases). The CDR3 has 13 residues. V was trimmed by 7 bases and J by 6 bases, leaving 13 bases between them. The CDR3 loop reads CASNLGGGQPQHF. For the CDR3, the DNA is TGTGCCAGCAACCTAGGGGGGGGTCAGCCCCAGCATTTT.

The genes are TRBV5-5 and TRBJ1-1; 8 bases agree with TRBD1. This CDR3 is built from 17 residues. Germline V gene data show CDR1 as SGHKS and CDR2 as YYEKEE (reference sequence). The V and J ends lost 4 bases and 6 bases, in that order; junction bases with no gene match: 17. Here the CDR3 DNA reads TGTGCCAGCAGCATGGACAGGGTGAGCTCGACGAAGGCTGAAGCTTTCTTT. It yields the protein CASSMDRVSSTKAEAFF.

This rearrangement joins TRBV11-2 to TRBJ1-2; tentatively, D is TRBD1 (5 bases). This CDR3 spans 14 amino acids. The germline V gene encodes CDR1 SGHAT and CDR2 FQNNGV. Trimming removed 1 base from V and 2 bases from J, with 8 bases in between. In DNA form, the CDR3 reads TGTGCCAGCAGCTTAGGCCCAGGGAACTATGGCTACACCTTC. Translating it yields CASSLGPGNYGYTF.

The CDR3 reads CASFGTGDGYTF. In DNA, the CDR3 is TGTGCCAGCTTCGGGACAGGAGATGGCTACACCTTC. V is TRBV6-5 and J is TRBJ1-2; the match to TRBD1 covers 8 bases. The germline CDR1 and CDR2 sequences are MNHEY and SVGAGI. The V gene end was trimmed by 8 bases and the J gene end by 6 bases; junction bases not matched to a gene: 5. The CDR3 length is 12 residues.